A selection of T cell receptor beta chains follows, all from one sample in a study of T cells in Graves' hyperthyroidism and ophthalmopathy. Each CDR3 protein gets one entry after TCRdb re-called the multiplex PCR reads with MiXCR. The sample lists some 510,000 distinct CDR3 sequences, 46% occurring once. Sequenced sample: peripheral blood or thyroid tissue (not recorded which). The receptors were sampled from a woman aged 18-35 years with Graves' hyperthyroidism. Both conserved end residues are part of each CDR3. Each record gives: V gene, D gene, J gene, clone size, CDR3 protein, CDR3 DNA. D genes are given only for firm matches. Size is stated for part of the rows, as once, few or many counts, or as a class when the clone is expanded.

TRBV7-9	TRBD1	TRBJ1-5	-	CAGSLASQGGNQPQHF	TGTGCCGGCAGCTTAGCGAGCCAGGGGGGCAATCAGCCCCAGCATTTT
TRBV9	-	TRBJ1-5	many	CASASIDSIKPQHF	TGTGCCAGCGCAAGTATTGACAGCATAAAGCCCCAGCATTTT
TRBV24-1	-	TRBJ2-5	-	CATSDLQAQEETQYF	TGTGCCACCAGTGATTTACAGGCCCAGGAAGAGACCCAGTACTTC
TRBV4-1	-	TRBJ2-5	-	CASSPYPSETQYF	TGCGCCAGCAGCCCCTACCCAAGCGAGACCCAGTACTTC
TRBV7-8	TRBD1	TRBJ2-7	many	CASSYGQGLQQYF	TGTGCCAGCAGCTACGGACAGGGCTTGCAGCAGTACTTC
TRBV29-1	-	TRBJ2-5	-	CSVDDSQETQYF	TGCAGCGTTGATGACAGCCAAGAGACCCAGTACTTC
TRBV14	TRBD1	TRBJ1-2	few	CASSPTGGWDGYTF	TGTGCCAGCAGCCCGACAGGGGGCTGGGATGGCTACACCTTC
TRBV6-6	-	TRBJ1-6	few	CAARGVGSPLHF	TGTGCAGCGAGGGGGGTCGGCTCACCCCTCCACTTT
TRBV7-9	-	TRBJ1-5	-	CASSRGQLNQPQHF	TGTGCCAGCAGCCGCGGACAGCTAAATCAGCCCCAGCATTTT
TRBV12-3/TRBV12-4	TRBD1	TRBJ2-5	-	CASTPSETGGQETQYF	TGTGCCAGCACCCCGTCAGAGACAGGGGGCCAAGAGACCCAGTACTTC
TRBV29-1	TRBD2	TRBJ2-2	few	CSVEERGLAVTGELFF	TGCAGCGTTGAAGAACGGGGACTAGCAGTAACCGGGGAGCTGTTTTTT
TRBV2	TRBD1	TRBJ1-4	-	CASSYRGGSEKLFF	TGTGCCAGCAGTTACCGAGGGGGCAGTGAAAAACTGTTTTTT
TRBV7-2	TRBD1	TRBJ1-4	-	CASRPLPGQLATNEKLFF	TGTGCCAGCAGGCCTCTTCCGGGACAGCTTGCAACTAATGAAAAACTGTTTTTT
TRBV20-1	-	TRBJ2-7	-	CSAPIAPTYEQYF	TGCAGTGCTCCAATAGCGCCAACCTACGAGCAGTACTTC
TRBV7-2	TRBD2	TRBJ2-7	-	CASSRSGRAYEQYF	TGTGCCAGCAGCCGTAGCGGGAGGGCCTACGAGCAGTACTTC
TRBV15	-	TRBJ1-2	-	CATSSDQGLGYTF	TGTGCCACCAGCAGTGATCAGGGGCTAGGCTACACCTTC
TRBV11-2	-	TRBJ1-2	-	CASSLVPGAGNTF	TGTGCCAGCAGCTTAGTCCCAGGGGCTGGAAACACCTTC
TRBV10-3	-	TRBJ1-5	many	CAIGANNGLSNQPQHF	TGTGCCATCGGGGCGAATAACGGGCTAAGCAATCAGCCCCAGCATTTT
TRBV19	-	TRBJ1-5	many	CASAWRNQPQHF	TGTGCCAGCGCGTGGCGCAATCAGCCCCAGCATTTT
TRBV2	TRBD1	TRBJ1-5	-	CASGGQGPNSNQPQHF	TGTGCCAGTGGAGGACAGGGCCCGAATAGCAATCAGCCCCAGCATTTT